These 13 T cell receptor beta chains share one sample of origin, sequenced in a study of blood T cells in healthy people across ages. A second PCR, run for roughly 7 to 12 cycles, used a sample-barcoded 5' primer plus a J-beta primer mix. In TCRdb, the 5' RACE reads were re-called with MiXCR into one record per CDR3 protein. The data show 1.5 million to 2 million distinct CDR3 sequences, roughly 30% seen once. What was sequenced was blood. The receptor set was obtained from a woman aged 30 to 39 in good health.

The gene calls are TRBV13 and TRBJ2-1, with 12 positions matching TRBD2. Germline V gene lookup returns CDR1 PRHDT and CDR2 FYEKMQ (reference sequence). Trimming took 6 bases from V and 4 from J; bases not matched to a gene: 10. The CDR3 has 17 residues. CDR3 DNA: TGTGCCAGCAGTCGGACTAGCGGGACCCCAAGATACAATGAGCAGTTCTTC. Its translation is CASSRTSGTPRYNEQFF.

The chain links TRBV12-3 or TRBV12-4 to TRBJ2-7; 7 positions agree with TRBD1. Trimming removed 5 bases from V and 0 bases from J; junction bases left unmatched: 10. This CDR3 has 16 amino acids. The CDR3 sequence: CASSVTGARSSYEQYF. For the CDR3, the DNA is TGTGCCAGCAGTGTTACAGGGGCAAGGAGCTCCTACGAGCAGTACTTC.

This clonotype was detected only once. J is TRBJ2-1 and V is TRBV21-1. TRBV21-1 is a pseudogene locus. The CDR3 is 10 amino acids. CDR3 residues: CAGTDNEQFF. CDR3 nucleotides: TGTGCCGGCACGGACAATGAGCAGTTCTTC.

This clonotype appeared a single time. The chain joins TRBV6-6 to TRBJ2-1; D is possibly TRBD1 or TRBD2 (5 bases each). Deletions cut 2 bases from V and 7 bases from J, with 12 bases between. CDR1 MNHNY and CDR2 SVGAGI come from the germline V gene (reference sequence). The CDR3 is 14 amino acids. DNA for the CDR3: TGTGCCAGCAGTTACACTCACGGGGCGAATGAGCAGTTCTTC. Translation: CASSYTHGANEQFF.

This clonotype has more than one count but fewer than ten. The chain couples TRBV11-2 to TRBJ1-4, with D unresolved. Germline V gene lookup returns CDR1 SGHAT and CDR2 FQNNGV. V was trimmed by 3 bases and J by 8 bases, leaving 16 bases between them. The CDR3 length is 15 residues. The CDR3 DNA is TGTGCCAGCAGCTTTAGGCCGCAGGCGGGGGAAAAACTGTTTTTT. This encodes CASSFRPQAGEKLFF.

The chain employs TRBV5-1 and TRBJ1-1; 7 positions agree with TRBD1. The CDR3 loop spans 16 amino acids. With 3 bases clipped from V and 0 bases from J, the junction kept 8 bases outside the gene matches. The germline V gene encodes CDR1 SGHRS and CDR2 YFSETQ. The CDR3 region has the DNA TGCGCCAGCAGCTACGGGACAGAGAAACTGAACACTGAAGCTTTCTTT. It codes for CASSYGTEKLNTEAFF.

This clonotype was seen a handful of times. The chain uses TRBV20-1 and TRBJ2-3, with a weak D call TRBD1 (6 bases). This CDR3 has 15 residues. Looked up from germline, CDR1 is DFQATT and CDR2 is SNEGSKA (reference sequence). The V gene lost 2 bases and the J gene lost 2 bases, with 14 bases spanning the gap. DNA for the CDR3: TGCAGTGCTAGAAGGGGTAGGGGGTACACAGATACGCAGTATTTT. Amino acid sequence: CSARRGRGYTDTQYF.

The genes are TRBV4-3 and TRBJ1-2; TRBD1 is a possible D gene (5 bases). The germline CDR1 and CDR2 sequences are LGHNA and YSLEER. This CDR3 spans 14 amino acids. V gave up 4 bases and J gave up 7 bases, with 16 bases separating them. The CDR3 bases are TGCGCCAGCAGCCGAGATGCCCAGGGTAGTGGCTACACCTTC. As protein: CASSRDAQGSGYTF.

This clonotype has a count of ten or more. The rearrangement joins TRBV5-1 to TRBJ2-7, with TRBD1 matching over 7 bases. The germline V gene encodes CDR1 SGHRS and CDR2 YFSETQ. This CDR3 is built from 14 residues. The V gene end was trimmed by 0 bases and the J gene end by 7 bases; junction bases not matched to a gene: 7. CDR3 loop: CASSLDVETGEQYF. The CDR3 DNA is TGCGCCAGCAGCTTGGATGTCGAGACAGGGGAGCAGTACTTC.

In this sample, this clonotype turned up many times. CDR3 protein: CSATGTGGPKEQYF. The CDR3 nucleotides are TGCAGTGCTACCGGGACGGGAGGGCCGAAGGAGCAGTACTTC. The chain combines TRBV20-1 with TRBJ2-7; TRBD2 agrees at 8 bases. The V gene's germline CDR1 is DFQATT and CDR2 SNEGSKA (reference sequence). The length of the CDR3 is 14 residues. V lost 4 bases, J lost 7 bases, and 12 bases stayed unmatched.

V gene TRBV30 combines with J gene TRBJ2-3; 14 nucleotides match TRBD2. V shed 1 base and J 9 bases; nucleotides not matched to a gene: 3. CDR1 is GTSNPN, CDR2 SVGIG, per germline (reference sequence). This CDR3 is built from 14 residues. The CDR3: CAWSGTSGGLTQYF. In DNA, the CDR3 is TGTGCCTGGAGTGGGACTAGCGGGGGGCTCACGCAGTATTTT.

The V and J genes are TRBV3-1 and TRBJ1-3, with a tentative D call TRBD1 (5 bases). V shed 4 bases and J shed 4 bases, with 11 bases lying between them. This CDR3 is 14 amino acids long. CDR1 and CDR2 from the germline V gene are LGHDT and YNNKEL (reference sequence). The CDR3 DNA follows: TGTGCCAGCAGCCGACAGCGACAGGGAAACACCATATATTTT. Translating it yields CASSRQRQGNTIYF.

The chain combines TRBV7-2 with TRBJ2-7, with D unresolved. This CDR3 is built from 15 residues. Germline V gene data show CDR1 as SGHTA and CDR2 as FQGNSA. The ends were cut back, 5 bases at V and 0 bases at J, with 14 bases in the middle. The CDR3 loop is CASSPSAESSYEQYF. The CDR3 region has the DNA TGTGCCAGCAGCCCCTCCGCGGAAAGCTCCTACGAGCAGTACTTC.